The clone carrying this TCR beta chain was picked up a small number of times. Germline CDR1 is SGHRS and CDR2 is YFSETQ. The V end was cut by 5 bases, the J end by 3 bases, with 14 bases between. The CDR3 is 14 amino acids. The data were obtained in a study of blood T cell repertoires in COVID-19. TCRdb's copy holds only in-frame clones and misses some; the assay was immunoSEQ multiplex PCR. Of about 110,000 clones listed, roughly 84% are singletons. The sequence derives from a woman aged 50 to 65 with acute or convalescent COVID-19. The rearrangement uses TRBV5-1 and TRBJ1-2, with D possibly being TRBD1 (6 bases). The sample was peripheral blood. CDR3 sequence: CASRGAAGDYGYTF. CDR3 nucleotides: TGCGCCAGCAGGGGGGCGGCAGGGGACTATGGCTACACCTTC.